The 28 T cell receptor beta chains presented below share a single source sample, sequenced in a study of T cell repertoires in cytomegalovirus infection. The antigens for these receptors are not known. Via MiXCR, TCRdb re-called the reads, giving one row per CDR3 protein. The repertoire holds approximately 390,000 distinct CDR3 sequences, approximately 35% seen once, with 13% in the top ten. The specimen comprised cultured PBMCs, sampled from culture after CMV antigen stimulation. These receptor sequences come from a human donor in good health (CMV status not recorded). Some clones in this sample may be carry-over from other donors' samples.

The chain has TRBV7-9 and TRBJ2-1, with 11 bases matching TRBD2. Trimming cost V 3 bases and J 8 bases; bases outside gene matches: 15. CDR3 length: 18 amino acids. Per germline, CDR1 SEHNR and CDR2 FQNEAQ (reference sequence). The CDR3 nucleotides read TGTGCCAGCAGCTTCCCGATCTTAGCGGGAGGGCCAGGGTATGAGCAGTTCTTC. It specifies CASSFPILAGGPGYEQFF.

The V and J genes are TRBV10-2 and TRBJ2-1; D perhaps matches TRBD1 (6 bases). V shed 0 bases and J shed 7 bases, with 7 bases lying between them. Germline assignment: CDR1 WSHSY and CDR2 SAAADI. This CDR3 comprises 13 residues. The CDR3 DNA follows: TGCGCCAGCAGTGAGTCGAGGGGGAATGAGCAGTTCTTC. Protein sequence: CASSESRGNEQFF.

This clonotype was counted only a few times. The genes are TRBV19 and TRBJ1-1, with 9 bases matching TRBD1. Trimming cost V 5 bases and J 0 bases; bases outside gene matches: 7. CDR3 size: 16 residues. The germline V gene encodes CDR1 LNHDA and CDR2 SQIVND (reference sequence). The CDR3 DNA reads TGTGCCAGTAGTCTCCAACAGGGGGCCTTGAACACTGAAGCTTTCTTT. Translated, it gives CASSLQQGALNTEAFF. Using reference TRBV19 and TRBJ1-1 for the parts outside the CDR3, the full variable domain is DGGITQSPKYLFRKEGQNVTLSCEQNLNHDAMYWYRQDPGQGLRLIYYSQIVNDFQKGDIAEGYSVSREKKESFPLTVTSAQKNPTAFYLCASSLQQGALNTEAFFGQGTRLTVV.

Here the CDR3 DNA reads TGTGCCAGCATTAGGGGCAGAATGAACACTGAAGCTTTCTTT. Its protein product is CASIRGRMNTEAFF. The chain has TRBV2 and TRBJ1-1, with D possibly matching TRBD1 (5 bases). Trimming removed 7 bases from V and 0 bases from J, with 12 bases in between. CDR3 size: 14 residues. Germline CDR1 and CDR2: SNHLY and FYNNEI.

With regard to this clonotype: The germline gene is not matched at one end of the junction; a read error may be the cause. The CDR3 DNA sequence: TGTGCCAGCAGTTCTCCGTATGGCTGCACCTTC. It is translated as CASSSPYGCTF. The chain carries TRBV6-8 and TRBJ1-2; D is unclear. The CDR3 contains 11 residues. Germline-derived CDR1 and CDR2 are MNHGY and SAAAGT.

The chain links TRBV28 to TRBJ2-7; tentative D call: TRBD1 (6 bases). CDR1 and CDR2 (germline): MDHEN, SYDVKM. The V and J ends lost 8 bases and 1 base respectively, with 15 bases between them. The CDR3 has 14 amino acids. CDR3 amino acids: CASLGRGFSYEQYV. The DNA for the CDR3 is TGTGCCAGCCTCGGCAGGGGTTTTTCCTACGAGCAGTACGTC.

The V and J genes are TRBV5-4 and TRBJ2-3; D unresolved. The germline V gene encodes CDR1 SGHNT and CDR2 YYREEE (reference sequence). Trimming removed 4 bases from V and 4 bases from J, with 16 bases in between. The CDR3 is 15 residues long. The CDR3 region is CASSPDLMDADTQYF. CDR3 nucleotides: TGTGCCAGCAGCCCGGATCTTATGGATGCAGATACGCAGTATTTT.

In this sample, this clonotype turned up a few times. This rearrangement joins TRBV7-3 to TRBJ2-1; 12 nucleotides align to TRBD1. The length of the CDR3 is 17 residues. Looked up from germline, CDR1 is SGHTA and CDR2 is FQGTGA. V was pared by 5 bases and J by 2 bases, with 7 bases of the junction left unmatched. The CDR3 DNA sequence: TGTGCCAGCAGCCCTGGGACAGGGGGCGCCCCCTACAATGAGCAGTTCTTC. This gives the protein CASSPGTGGAPYNEQFF. Full variable domain (remainder filled in from reference TRBV7-3 and TRBJ2-1): GAGVSQTPSNKVTEKGKYVELRCDPISGHTALYWYRQSLGQGPEFLIYFQGTGAADDSGLPNDRFFAVRPEGSVSTLKIQRTERGDSAVYLCASSPGTGGAPYNEQFFGPGTRLTVL.

This clonotype was observed a single time. The germline gene is not matched at one end of the junction; a read error may be the cause. The chain links TRBV7-7 to TRBJ2-2, with a tentative D call TRBD1 (5 bases). CDR1 and CDR2 from the germline V gene are SSHAT and FNYEAQ (reference sequence). The CDR3 loop spans 13 amino acids. CDR3 nucleotide sequence: TGTGCTAGCAGCATACAGGCCGCCGGGGAGCTGTTTTTT. Its protein product is CASSIQAAGELFF.

The chain links TRBV19 to TRBJ1-2; D may be TRBD1 (6 bases). Deletions cut 3 bases from V and 6 bases from J, with 17 bases between. The CDR3 consists of 15 residues. Germline CDR1 reads LNHDA; CDR2 reads SQIVND (reference sequence). The CDR3 region is CASSIQVRRGDGYTF. As DNA, the CDR3 is TGTGCCAGTAGTATCCAAGTCCGCAGGGGTGATGGCTACACCTTC.

This rearrangement joins TRBV12-3 or TRBV12-4 to TRBJ2-7; D is undetermined. Deletions cut 3 bases from V and 1 base from J, with 10 bases between. CDR3 size: 14 residues. The CDR3 nucleotides read TGTGCCAGCAGTTTGCAGGACGGTTCCTACGAGCAGTACTTC. Translated, it gives CASSLQDGSYEQYF.

This clonotype came up a few times. In DNA, the CDR3 is TGTGCCAGCGGGAGGGACCACGGGGAGACCCAGTACTTC. This gives the protein CASGRDHGETQYF. The genes are TRBV12-3 or TRBV12-4 and TRBJ2-5; 7 nucleotides align to TRBD2. V gave up 8 bases and J gave up 5 bases; unmatched junction bases: 8. CDR3 length: 13 amino acids.

This clonotype was detected many times. V and J are TRBV7-2 and TRBJ2-1, with D possibly being TRBD1 (5 bases). Germline lookup yields CDR1 SGHTA and CDR2 FQGNSA. The V and J ends lost 3 bases and 9 bases respectively, with 9 bases between them. The CDR3 has 12 residues. The CDR3 nucleotides are TGTGCCAGCAGCTTTCAGGGTCTTGAGCAGTTCTTC. Residues: CASSFQGLEQFF.

This clonotype was seen more than once but under ten times. The genes are TRBV12-3 or TRBV12-4 and TRBJ2-2, with no clear D. The V end lost 6 bases, the J end lost 4 bases, and 9 bases lay between the germline ends. CDR3 length: 13 amino acids. This CDR3 reads CASRPSATGELFF. The CDR3 DNA reads as TGTGCCAGCAGACCAAGTGCCACCGGGGAGCTGTTTTTT.

This clonotype was recorded a few times. The V call is TRBV27, the J call TRBJ1-3; D remains ambiguous. Germline V CDR1 and CDR2: MNHEY, SMNVEV (reference sequence). CDR3 size: 13 residues. The V and J ends lost 2 bases and 0 bases respectively, with 2 bases between them. The CDR3 region has the DNA TGTGCCAGCAGTTTAAGCTCTGGAAACACCATATATTTT. It is translated as CASSLSSGNTIYF.

This clonotype was observed once. The rearrangement uses TRBV28 and TRBJ1-2; D uncertain. This CDR3 has 13 amino acids. Deletions cut 5 bases from V and 5 bases from J, with 12 bases between. Germline V gene sequence: CDR1 MDHEN, CDR2 SYDVKM. CDR3 bases: TGTGCCAGCAGTGCAGGATCAGAATATGGCTACACCTTC. It specifies CASSAGSEYGYTF.

The V and J genes are TRBV12-3 or TRBV12-4 and TRBJ2-7; D uncertain. This CDR3 has 12 amino acids. V lost 5 bases and J 3 bases, leaving 8 bases between the germline ends. The CDR3 loop is CASSEKYYEQYV. DNA for the CDR3: TGTGCCAGCAGTGAAAAGTACTACGAGCAGTACGTC.

V usage is TRBV7-6 and J usage is TRBJ2-7, with D possibly TRBD2 on 6 matching bases. V dropped 1 base and J dropped 6 bases, with 13 bases sitting between them. Germline V gene lookup returns CDR1 SGHVS and CDR2 FNYEAQ. The CDR3 spans 14 residues. The CDR3 protein is CASSLESRGVEQYV. The CDR3, as DNA: TGTGCCAGCAGCTTAGAATCCCGCGGGGTCGAGCAGTACGTC.

V usage is TRBV7-2 and J usage is TRBJ1-6; no clear D. V lost 5 bases and J 8 bases, leaving 7 bases between the germline ends. The CDR3 is 12 amino acids. Germline CDR1 is SGHTA and CDR2 is FQGNSA. The CDR3 DNA reads TGTGCCAGCAGCCACCCCGATTCACCCCTCCACTTT. It is translated as CASSHPDSPLHF.

This clonotype has only a few counts. The rearrangement joins TRBV12-3 or TRBV12-4 to TRBJ2-5; 7 nucleotides line up with TRBD2. With V trimmed by 3 bases and J by 1 base, 5 bases remained unmatched. The CDR3 has 15 amino acids. CDR3 residues: CASSFSGGPQETQYF. The CDR3 DNA follows: TGTGCCAGCAGTTTTTCGGGAGGCCCCCAAGAGACCCAGTACTTC.

This sequence joins TRBV18 and TRBJ1-5; possibly TRBD1 for D (5 bases). Deletions cut 6 bases from V and 8 bases from J, with 17 bases between. From germline, CDR1 is KGHSH and CDR2 LQKENI. CDR3 size: 14 residues. The CDR3 nucleotides read TGTGCCAGCTCCGAATGGCAGGGCCGAGAGCCCCAGCATTTT. It specifies CASSEWQGREPQHF.

The chain employs TRBV9 and TRBJ2-1; 7 bases fit TRBD2. Trimming removed 0 bases from V and 6 bases from J; junction bases left unmatched: 18. The length of the CDR3 is 19 residues. CDR1 and CDR2 from the germline V gene are SGDLS and YYNGEE. CDR3 coding DNA: TGTGCCAGCAGCGTAGGGTCTAGCGGAGCCACTTTATTCGGCAATGAGCAGTTCTTC. Its translation: CASSVGSSGATLFGNEQFF. Using reference TRBV9 and TRBJ2-1 for the parts outside the CDR3, the full variable domain is DSGVTQTPKHLITATGQRVTLRCSPRSGDLSVYWYQQSLDQGLQFLIQYYNGEERAKGNILERFSAQQFPDLHSELNLSSLELGDSALYFCASSVGSSGATLFGNEQFFGPGTRLTVL.

CDR3 DNA: TGCGCCAGCAGCTTTCAGCCAGCCGGGCACAATGAGCAGTTCTTC. Translated: CASSFQPAGHNEQFF. The rearrangement joins TRBV5-1 to TRBJ2-1; D is unresolved. In germline, CDR1 is SGHRS, CDR2 YFSETQ. V was trimmed by 2 bases and J by 5 bases, leaving 14 bases between them. The CDR3 consists of 15 residues.

In this sample, this clonotype turned up a few times. The gene calls are TRBV6-1 and TRBJ1-1; 8 nucleotides align to TRBD1. The CDR3 is 14 residues long. V shed 5 bases and J 1 base; nucleotides not matched to a gene: 3. Germline V gene data show CDR1 as MNHNS and CDR2 as SASEGT. CDR3 amino acids: CASSNRGGNTEAFF. CDR3 in DNA: TGTGCCAGCAGTAACAGGGGGGGGAACACTGAAGCTTTCTTT.

V is TRBV19 and J is TRBJ2-3; 13 nucleotides agree with TRBD2. From germline, CDR1 is LNHDA and CDR2 SQIVND (reference sequence). The CDR3 runs to 16 residues. Trimming cost V 5 bases and J 3 bases; bases outside gene matches: 5. The CDR3 DNA reads as TGTGCCAGTAGTCTCCAACTAGCGGGAGGGACAGATACGCAGTATTTT. Translation: CASSLQLAGGTDTQYF.

This clonotype was counted a few times. V usage is TRBV4-3 and J usage is TRBJ2-1; D is uncertain. Trimming pared 0 bases from V and 7 bases from J, leaving 7 bases between. CDR1 and CDR2 from the germline V gene are LGHNA and YSLEER. The CDR3 has 13 residues. Here the CDR3 DNA reads TGCGCCAGCAGCCAAGAGTATGGGAATGAGCAGTTCTTC. This translates into CASSQEYGNEQFF.

This clonotype was counted only a few times. The chain is built from TRBV7-2 and TRBJ1-1; possibly TRBD1 for D (6 bases). Germline assignment: CDR1 SGHTA and CDR2 FQGNSA. The CDR3 has 14 amino acids. Between the trimmed V and J ends, which lost 5 bases and 5 bases, there was a span of 15 bases. The CDR3: CASSLQTGATEAFF. CDR3 nucleotides: TGTGCCAGCAGCCTACAGACAGGAGCTACTGAAGCTTTCTTT.

The chain recombines TRBV7-2 with TRBJ2-3; D is undetermined. From germline, CDR1 is SGHTA and CDR2 FQGNSA. V was pared by 1 base and J by 1 base, with 6 bases between. This CDR3 is built from 14 residues. The CDR3 protein is CASSLVEGTDTQYF. Here the CDR3 DNA reads TGTGCCAGCAGCTTAGTTGAGGGCACAGATACGCAGTATTTT.